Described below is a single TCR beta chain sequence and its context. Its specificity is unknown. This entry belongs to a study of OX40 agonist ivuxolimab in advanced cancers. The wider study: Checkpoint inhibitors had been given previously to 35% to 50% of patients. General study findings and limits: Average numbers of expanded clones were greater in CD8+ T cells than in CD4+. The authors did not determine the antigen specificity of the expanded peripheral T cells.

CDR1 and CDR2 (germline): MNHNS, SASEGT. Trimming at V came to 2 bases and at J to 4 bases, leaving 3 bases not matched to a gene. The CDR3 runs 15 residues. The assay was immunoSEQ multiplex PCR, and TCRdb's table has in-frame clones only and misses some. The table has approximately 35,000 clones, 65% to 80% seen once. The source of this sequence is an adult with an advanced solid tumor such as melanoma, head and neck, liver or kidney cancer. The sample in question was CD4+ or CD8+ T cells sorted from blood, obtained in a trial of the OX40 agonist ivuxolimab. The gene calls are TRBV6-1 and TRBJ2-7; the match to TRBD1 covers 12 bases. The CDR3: CASSERDRGPYEQYF. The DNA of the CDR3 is TGTGCCAGCAGTGAACGGGACAGGGGGCCATACGAGCAGTACTTC.